This T cell receptor (beta chain) was documented in a study of spatial heterogeneity in lung cancer. The germline CDR1 and CDR2 sequences are MNHEY and SVGAGI. V lost 6 bases to trimming and J lost 2 bases, with 17 bases between them. The CDR3 has 16 residues. The time point here: sample taken at primary tumor resection. Unsorted whole RNA from tumor, nontumor lung or frozen PBMC underwent sequencing. This clonotype was recorded at least ten times. The study tagged each TCR cDNA molecule with a unique molecular identifier. TCRdb fed the 5' RACE reads into MiXCR, producing one record per CDR3 protein. The sample shows about 2,200 distinct CDR3 sequences, roughly a fifth of them seen only once.

This TCR was recovered from a male donor with early-stage non-small cell lung cancer. The chain carries TRBV6-5 and TRBJ1-5; tentatively, D is TRBD1 (6 bases). The sequences come from PBMCs, collected at surgery. The CDR3 sequence is CASSLTGILGNQPQHF. CDR3 coding DNA: TGTGCCAGCAGCCTCACAGGGATCCTAGGCAATCAGCCCCAGCATTTT.